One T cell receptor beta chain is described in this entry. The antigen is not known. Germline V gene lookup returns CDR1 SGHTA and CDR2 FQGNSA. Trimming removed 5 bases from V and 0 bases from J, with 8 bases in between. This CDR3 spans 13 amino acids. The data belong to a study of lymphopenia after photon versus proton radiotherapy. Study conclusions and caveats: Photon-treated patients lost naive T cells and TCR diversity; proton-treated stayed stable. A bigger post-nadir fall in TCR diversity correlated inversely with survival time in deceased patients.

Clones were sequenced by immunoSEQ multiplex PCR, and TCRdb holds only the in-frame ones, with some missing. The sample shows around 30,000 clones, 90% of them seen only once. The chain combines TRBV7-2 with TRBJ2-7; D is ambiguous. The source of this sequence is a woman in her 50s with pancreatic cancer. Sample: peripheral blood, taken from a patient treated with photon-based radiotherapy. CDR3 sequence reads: CASSPPSSYEQYF. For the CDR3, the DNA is TGTGCCAGCAGCCCCCCCAGCTCCTACGAGCAGTACTTC.